Following are 15 T cell receptor beta chains from one sample sequenced in a study of shared clonotypes between healthy human individuals. This table comes from immunoSEQ multiplex PCR, and its TCRdb copy is limited to in-frame clones, with some not included. Of some 650,000 clones listed, 97% are singletons. The sample comprised naive CD4+ T cells sorted from blood. Stated subset: CD45RA+ positively selected. All receptors come from a woman in her thirties in good health.

The gene calls are TRBV2 and TRBJ1-2, with 7 bases lining up with TRBD1. The CDR3 has 15 amino acids. Germline lookup yields CDR1 SNHLY and CDR2 FYNNEI. Germline trimming cut 7 bases from V and 0 bases from J; bases unmatched to any gene: 8. Written as DNA, the CDR3 is TGTGCCAGCACAAGGGACAGCACTGCTAACTATGGCTACACCTTC. This codes for CASTRDSTANYGYTF.

This clone has a single count. The chain employs TRBV18 and TRBJ1-3; maybe TRBD1 (5 bases). Trimming shortened V by 6 bases and J by 8 bases, and 14 bases separated the two germline ends. CDR3 length: 13 amino acids. Germline V lookup: CDR1 KGHSH, CDR2 LQKENI. The CDR3 DNA is TGTGCCAGCTCCCTACGGGGGTCGGACACCATATATTTT. This encodes CASSLRGSDTIYF. Filled out from reference TRBV18 and TRBJ1-3, the complete variable domain reads NAGVMQNPRHLVRRRGQEARLRCSPMKGHSHVYWYRQLPEEGLKFMVYLQKENIIDESGMPKERFSAEFPKEGPSILRIQQVVRGDSAAYFCASSLRGSDTIYFGEGSWLTVV.

This clone appeared a single time. The chain combines TRBV30 with TRBJ2-3, with TRBD2 matching 12 bases. CDR1 GTSNPN and CDR2 SVGIG come from the germline V gene (reference sequence). V shed 7 bases and J 5 bases; nucleotides not matched to a gene: 13. The CDR3 extends over 16 amino acids. The CDR3 spells CASLRLAGVVEDTQYF. CDR3 DNA: TGTGCCTCCCTTCGACTAGCGGGAGTGGTTGAAGATACGCAGTATTTT.

J is TRBJ1-1 and V is TRBV11-2; 7 bases match TRBD1. This CDR3 has 16 amino acids. CDR1 SGHAT and CDR2 FQNNGV come from the germline V gene. Germline trimming cut 5 bases from V and 0 bases from J; bases unmatched to any gene: 9. As DNA, the CDR3 is TGTGCCAGCAGCCCCGGACAGGACCCCATGAACACTGAAGCTTTCTTT. It translates to CASSPGQDPMNTEAFF.

For the CDR3, the DNA is TGCGCCAGCGGCCTAGCGGGAGGAGGAACCGGGGAGCTGTTTTTT. Its translation: CASGLAGGGTGELFF. The V call is TRBV10-2, the J call TRBJ2-2; 11 bases are a match to TRBD2. CDR3 size: 15 residues. The germline V gene encodes CDR1 WSHSY and CDR2 SAAADI. The ends lost 8 bases at V and 5 bases at J; junction bases unmatched: 7.

This rearrangement joins TRBV19 to TRBJ2-5; TRBD1 matches at 7 bases. The CDR3 totals 14 residues. Germline values: CDR1 LNHDA, CDR2 SQIVND (reference sequence). J gave up 4 bases and V 6 bases, and 8 bases lay outside the gene matches. The CDR3 loop is CASRATGSSETQYF. The CDR3 DNA is TGTGCCAGTAGAGCGACAGGGTCATCAGAGACCCAGTACTTC.

This clone was detected only a few times. This rearrangement joins TRBV19 to TRBJ1-5, with TRBD1 matching over 9 bases. With 8 bases clipped from V and 7 bases from J, the junction kept 9 bases outside the gene matches. This CDR3 comprises 14 residues. CDR1 is LNHDA and CDR2 is SQIVND in the germline V gene (reference sequence). In nucleotides, the CDR3 is TGTGCCAGTGGCCCACAGGGGGCAAAGCAGCCCCAGCATTTT. Translation gives CASGPQGAKQPQHF.

This chain joins TRBV6-5 and TRBJ1-2; unclear D gene. Germline loops: CDR1 MNHEY, CDR2 SVGAGI. The V and J ends lost 2 bases and 1 base respectively, with 11 bases between them. CDR3 size: 15 residues. CDR3 bases: TGTGCCAGCAGTTACAGTCTCACTGGTAACTATGGCTACACCTTC. Its translation: CASSYSLTGNYGYTF.

J is TRBJ1-1 and V is TRBV18; 10 bases are shared with TRBD1. V shed 2 bases and J 3 bases; nucleotides not matched to a gene: 9. Looked up from germline, CDR1 is KGHSH and CDR2 is LQKENI. This CDR3 region has 17 residues. The CDR3 region is CASSPLETGGWYTEAFF. For the CDR3, the DNA is TGTGCCAGCTCACCATTAGAGACAGGGGGCTGGTACACTGAAGCTTTCTTT. The full variable domain, in which reference TRBV18 and TRBJ1-1 provide the parts outside the CDR3, is NAGVMQNPRHLVRRRGQEARLRCSPMKGHSHVYWYRQLPEEGLKFMVYLQKENIIDESGMPKERFSAEFPKEGPSILRIQQVVRGDSAAYFCASSPLETGGWYTEAFFGQGTRLTVV.

This clone was counted a single time. J is TRBJ2-1 and V is TRBV6-1; 12 bases line up with TRBD2. V was pared by 5 bases and J by 6 bases, with 5 bases of the junction left unmatched. Germline V gene data show CDR1 as MNHNS and CDR2 as SASEGT. CDR3 length: 15 residues. CDR3 sequence (DNA): TGTGCCAGCAGTCCTGGACTAGCGGGAAGCAATGAGCAGTTCTTC. This gives the protein CASSPGLAGSNEQFF.

The chain employs TRBV18 and TRBJ2-5; no reliable D call. From germline, CDR1 is KGHSH and CDR2 LQKENI. Between the trimmed V and J ends, which lost 3 bases and 0 bases, there was a span of 11 bases. This CDR3 region has 15 residues. The CDR3 protein is CASSPIETYQETQYF. Written as DNA, the CDR3 is TGTGCCAGCTCACCTATCGAGACGTACCAAGAGACCCAGTACTTC.

The chain couples TRBV10-3 to TRBJ1-4; D perhaps matches TRBD1 (5 bases). The length of the CDR3 is 14 residues. V lost 0 bases and J lost 7, with 9 bases in between. The germline V gene has CDR1 ENHRY and CDR2 SYGVKD. The CDR3 DNA follows: TGTGCCATCAGTGAGTCGGGGGGAGGTGAAAAACTGTTTTTT. Residues: CAISESGGGEKLFF.

The chain uses TRBV6-5 and TRBJ1-3; D is ambiguous. The CDR3 has 15 residues. V lost 7 bases to trimming and J lost 0 bases, with 13 bases between them. Germline values: CDR1 MNHEY, CDR2 SVGAGI. CDR3 bases: TGTGCCAGCATTGGCACTTCCCGCTCTGGAAACACCATATATTTT. This translates into CASIGTSRSGNTIYF.

This rearrangement joins TRBV19 to TRBJ1-5; 7 bases agree with TRBD1. Germline CDR1 and CDR2: LNHDA and SQIVND (reference sequence). The ends lost 5 bases at V and 1 base at J; junction bases unmatched: 5. CDR3 length: 15 amino acids. The CDR3 DNA is TGTGCCAGTAGTCCCCGGGACAGCAGCAATCAGCCCCAGCATTTT. It yields the protein CASSPRDSSNQPQHF.

This clone has a single count. The chain joins TRBV10-2 to TRBJ1-1, with D maybe TRBD1 (5 bases). The CDR3 spans 17 residues. V was clipped by 0 bases and J by 6 bases, with 20 bases between them. Germline CDR1 reads WSHSY; CDR2 reads SAAADI. The CDR3 bases are TGCGCCAGCAGTGAGTCGTGGGGACGGGTCGGTATCCCTGAAGCTTTCTTT. It codes for CASSESWGRVGIPEAFF.